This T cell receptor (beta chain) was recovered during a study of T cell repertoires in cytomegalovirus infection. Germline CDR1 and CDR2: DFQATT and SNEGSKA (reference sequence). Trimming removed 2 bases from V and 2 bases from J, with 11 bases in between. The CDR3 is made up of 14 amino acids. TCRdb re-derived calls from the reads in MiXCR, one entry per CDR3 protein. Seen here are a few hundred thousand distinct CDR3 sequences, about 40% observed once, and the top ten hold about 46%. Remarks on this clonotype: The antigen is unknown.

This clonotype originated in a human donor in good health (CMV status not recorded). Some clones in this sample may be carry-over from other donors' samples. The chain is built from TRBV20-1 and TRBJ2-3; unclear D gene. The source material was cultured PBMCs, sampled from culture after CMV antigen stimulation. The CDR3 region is CSARRPILTDTQYF. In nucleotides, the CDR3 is TGCAGTGCTAGACGTCCCATCCTCACAGATACGCAGTATTTT.